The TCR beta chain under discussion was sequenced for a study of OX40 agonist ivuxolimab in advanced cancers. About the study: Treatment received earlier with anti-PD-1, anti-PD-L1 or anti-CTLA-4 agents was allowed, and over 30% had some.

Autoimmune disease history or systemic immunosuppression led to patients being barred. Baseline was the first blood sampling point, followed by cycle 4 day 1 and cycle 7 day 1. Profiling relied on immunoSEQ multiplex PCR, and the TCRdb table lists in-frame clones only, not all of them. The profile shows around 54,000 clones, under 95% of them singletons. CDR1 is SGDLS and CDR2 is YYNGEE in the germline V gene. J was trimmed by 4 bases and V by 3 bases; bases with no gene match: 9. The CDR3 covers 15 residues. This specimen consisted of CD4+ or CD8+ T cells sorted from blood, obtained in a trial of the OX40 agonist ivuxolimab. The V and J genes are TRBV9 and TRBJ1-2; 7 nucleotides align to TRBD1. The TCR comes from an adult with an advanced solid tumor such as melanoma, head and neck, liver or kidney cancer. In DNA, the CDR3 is TGTGCCAGCAGCGGATCCCTTCAGGGGGTCTATGGCTACACCTTC. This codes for CASSGSLQGVYGYTF.